This TCR beta chain comes out of a study of T-cell memory formation after mild COVID-19. In this sample, this clonotype turned up a few times. The antigen is not known. Looked up from germline, CDR1 is MGHRA and CDR2 is YSYEKL. This CDR3 comprises 14 residues. Deletions cut 1 base from V and 3 bases from J, with 10 bases between. One entry per CDR3 protein results from TCRdb running MiXCR on the 5' RACE reads. The table has 190,000 or so distinct CDR3 sequences, about 20% seen once. General study results and limits: Memory cells collected pre-infection included some clones that later responded, suggesting cross-reactive memory joined.

This chain uses TRBV4-1 with TRBJ2-7, with D perhaps TRBD1 (5 bases). The source is an adult woman who had mild COVID-19 (a few samples of this study predate the infection). Cell type and time point are not known. Sequenced sample: PBMCs or a T cell subset sorted from them (not recorded which). CDR3 protein: CASSQADRIYEQYF. The CDR3 DNA follows: TGCGCCAGCAGCCAAGCTGACAGAATCTACGAGCAGTACTTC.